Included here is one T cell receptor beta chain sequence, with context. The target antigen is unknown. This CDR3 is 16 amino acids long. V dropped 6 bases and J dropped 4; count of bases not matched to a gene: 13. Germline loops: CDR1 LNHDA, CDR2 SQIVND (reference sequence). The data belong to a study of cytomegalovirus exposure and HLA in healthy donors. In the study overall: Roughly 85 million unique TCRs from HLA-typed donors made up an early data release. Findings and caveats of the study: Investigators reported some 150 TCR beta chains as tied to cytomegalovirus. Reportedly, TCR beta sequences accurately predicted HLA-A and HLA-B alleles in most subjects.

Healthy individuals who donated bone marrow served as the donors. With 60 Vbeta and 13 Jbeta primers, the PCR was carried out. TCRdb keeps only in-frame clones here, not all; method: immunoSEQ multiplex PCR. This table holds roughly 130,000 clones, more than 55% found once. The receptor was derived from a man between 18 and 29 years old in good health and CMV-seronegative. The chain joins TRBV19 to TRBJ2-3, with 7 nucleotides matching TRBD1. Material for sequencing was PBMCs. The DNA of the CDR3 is TGTGCCAGTAGAGAATACGAACAGGGGATTGCAGATACGCAGTATTTT. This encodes CASREYEQGIADTQYF.